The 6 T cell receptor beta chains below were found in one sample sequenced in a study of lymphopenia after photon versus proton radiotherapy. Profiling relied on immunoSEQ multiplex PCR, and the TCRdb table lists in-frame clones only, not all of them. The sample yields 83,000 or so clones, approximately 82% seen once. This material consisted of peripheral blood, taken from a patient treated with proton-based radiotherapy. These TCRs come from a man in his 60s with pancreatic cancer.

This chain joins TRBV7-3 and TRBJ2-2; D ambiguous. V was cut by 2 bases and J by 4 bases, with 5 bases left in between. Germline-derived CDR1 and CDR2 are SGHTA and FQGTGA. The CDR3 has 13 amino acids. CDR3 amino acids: CASSLASTGELFF. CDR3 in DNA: TGTGCCAGCAGCTTAGCGAGCACCGGGGAGCTGTTTTTT.

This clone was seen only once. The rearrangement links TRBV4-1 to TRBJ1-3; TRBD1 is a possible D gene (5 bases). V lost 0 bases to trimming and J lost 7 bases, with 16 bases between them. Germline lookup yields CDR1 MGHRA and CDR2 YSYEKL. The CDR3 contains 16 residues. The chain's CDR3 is CASSQESPGSWNTIYF. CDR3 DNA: TGCGCCAGCAGCCAAGAATCCCCAGGGTCTTGGAACACCATATATTTT.

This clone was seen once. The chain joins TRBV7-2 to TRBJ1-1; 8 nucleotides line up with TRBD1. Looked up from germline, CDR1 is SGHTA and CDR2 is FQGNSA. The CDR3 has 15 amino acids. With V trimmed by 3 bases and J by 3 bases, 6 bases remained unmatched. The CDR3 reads CASSFNRGVDTEAFF. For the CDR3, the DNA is TGTGCCAGCAGCTTTAACAGGGGGGTGGACACTGAAGCTTTCTTT.

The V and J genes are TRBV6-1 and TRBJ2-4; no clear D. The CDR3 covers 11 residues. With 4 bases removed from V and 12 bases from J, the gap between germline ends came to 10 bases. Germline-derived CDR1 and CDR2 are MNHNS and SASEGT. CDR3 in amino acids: CASSGNRGQYF. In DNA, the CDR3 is TGTGCCAGCAGTGGAAACCGAGGTCAGTACTTC.

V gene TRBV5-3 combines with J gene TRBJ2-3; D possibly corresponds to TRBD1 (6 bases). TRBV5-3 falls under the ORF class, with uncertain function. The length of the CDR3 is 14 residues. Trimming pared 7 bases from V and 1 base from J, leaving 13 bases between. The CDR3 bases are TGTGCCAGATCGGGTAGGGGGTGCACAGATACGCAGTATTTT. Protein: CARSGRGCTDTQYF.

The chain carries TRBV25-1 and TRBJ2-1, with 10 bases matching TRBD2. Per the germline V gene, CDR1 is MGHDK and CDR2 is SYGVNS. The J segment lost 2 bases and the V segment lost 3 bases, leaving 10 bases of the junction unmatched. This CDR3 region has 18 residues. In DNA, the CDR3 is TGTGCCAGCAGTGAGTCTAGCGGGGGATGGGGGACCTACAATGAGCAGTTCTTC. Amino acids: CASSESSGGWGTYNEQFF.